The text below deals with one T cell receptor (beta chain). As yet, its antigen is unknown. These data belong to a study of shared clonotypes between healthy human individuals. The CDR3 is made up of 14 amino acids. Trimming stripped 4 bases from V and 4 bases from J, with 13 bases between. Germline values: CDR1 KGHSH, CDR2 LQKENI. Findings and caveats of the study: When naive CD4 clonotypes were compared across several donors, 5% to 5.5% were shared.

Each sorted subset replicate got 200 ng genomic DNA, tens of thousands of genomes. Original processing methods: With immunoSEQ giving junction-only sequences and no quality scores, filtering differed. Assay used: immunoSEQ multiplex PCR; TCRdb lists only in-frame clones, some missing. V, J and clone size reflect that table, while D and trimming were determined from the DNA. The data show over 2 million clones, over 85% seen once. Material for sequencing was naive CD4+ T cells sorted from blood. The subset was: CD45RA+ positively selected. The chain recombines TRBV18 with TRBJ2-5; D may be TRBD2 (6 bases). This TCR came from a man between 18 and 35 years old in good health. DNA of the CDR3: TGTGCCAGCTCACGGGGAGGAGTAGGAGAGACCCAGTACTTC. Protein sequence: CASSRGGVGETQYF.